The entry below gives a single TCR beta chain sequence along with its context. Time point defined: baseline, week 1 (first vaccination visit). The treatment: pre-vaccination baseline after standard-of-care therapy. This specimen belongs to a study of a mutant IDH1 vaccine in newly diagnosed glioma. Background on the study: Treated patients showed a male proportion of 62.5%, a female proportion of around 40%, and a mean age of about 44 years. Standard pretreatment was either radiotherapy, temozolomide, or, for most, radiochemotherapy with temozolomide.

The method was immunoSEQ multiplex PCR; TCRdb's version includes in-frame clones alone and lacks a portion of them. The data show over 30,000 clones, with over 60% seen just once and roughly 8.6% held by the top ten. This clonotype was obtained from a man aged 45-65 years with glioma. Some clones in this sample may be carry-over from other donors' samples. The source was peripheral blood mononuclear cells (PBMCs), collected from a glioma patient treated with radiotherapy, temozolomide or both.

The DNA of the CDR3 is TGTGCCAGTAGTATGGGGGCTAGCACAGATACGCAGTATTTT. Translating gives CASSMGASTDTQYF. The V gene is TRBV19, the J gene TRBJ2-3; weak D call: TRBD1 (6 bases). Trimming pared 3 bases from V and 0 bases from J, leaving 7 bases between. There are 14 residues in the CDR3. Germline V lookup: CDR1 LNHDA, CDR2 SQIVND (reference sequence).